The clone carrying this T cell receptor beta chain was counted only a few times. 60 Vbeta and 13 Jbeta primers were used in PCR. Sequencing used immunoSEQ multiplex PCR; TCRdb keeps in-frame clones, though not all of them. The sample carries about 200,000 clones, over 70% recorded once. The data belong to a study of cytomegalovirus exposure and HLA in healthy donors. V was clipped by 4 bases and J by 4 bases; unmatched bases: 10. Germline values: CDR1 SGHRS, CDR2 YFSETQ. The CDR3 contains 17 residues. J is TRBJ2-2 and V is TRBV5-1, with 10 bases matching TRBD2. The sequence derives from a man between 25 and 39 years old in good health and CMV-seronegative. Sample: PBMCs. The CDR3: CASSPGASGGLTGELFF. In DNA, the CDR3 is TGCGCCAGCAGCCCAGGGGCTAGCGGGGGACTCACCGGGGAGCTGTTTTTT.